This entry lists 15 T cell receptor beta chains sequenced from one sample in a study of T cells in Graves' hyperthyroidism and ophthalmopathy. There were TCR beta CDR3 regions amplified from RNA transcripts. The HTBI primer set drove a first-round RT-PCR of the TCR CDR3. Via MiXCR, TCRdb re-called the multiplex PCR reads, giving one row per CDR3 protein. The profile covers about 560,000 distinct CDR3 sequences, with over 15% appearing a single time and 18% taken by the ten largest. Sequenced input: blood. The receptor source for this set is a woman aged 18-29 years with Graves' hyperthyroidism.

This clonotype appeared many times. The rearrangement links TRBV12-3 or TRBV12-4 to TRBJ2-7, with D perhaps TRBD1 (6 bases). Trimming removed 5 bases from V and 4 bases from J, with 15 bases in between. The CDR3 loop spans 14 amino acids. CDR3 sequence: CASSHQGLPYEQYF. CDR3 bases: TGTGCCAGCAGTCATCAGGGGCTGCCATACGAGCAGTACTTC.

This clonotype appeared a few times. The chain uses TRBV27 and TRBJ1-2; TRBD1 might be the D (6 bases). Trimming left V 3 bases short and J 8 bases short, with 19 bases between. Germline V gives CDR1 MNHEY, CDR2 SMNVEV (reference sequence). The CDR3 covers 15 residues. CDR3 DNA: TGTGCCAGCAGTTTCAGGGAGCCGGGGGCCATGGGCTACACCTTC. Amino acid sequence: CASSFREPGAMGYTF.

The table lists this clonotype with many counts. V usage is TRBV3-1 and J usage is TRBJ2-7; D possibly corresponds to TRBD1 (6 bases). The CDR3 has 12 amino acids. Looked up from germline, CDR1 is LGHDT and CDR2 is YNNKEL (reference sequence). Trimming stripped 3 bases from V and 9 bases from J, with 12 bases between. CDR3 DNA sequence: TGTGCCAGCAGCCATCAGGGGATAGGGCAGTACTTC. Its translation: CASSHQGIGQYF.

A note on this clonotype: A much bigger clone sits one base away, suggesting this may be a read error. The genes are TRBV28 and TRBJ1-2, with 10 nucleotides matching TRBD1. There are 14 residues in the CDR3. In germline, CDR1 is MDHEN, CDR2 SYDVKM. The DNA of the CDR3 is TGTGCCGGCAGTGCCGACAGGGGGCTCAGAGGCTACACCTTC. It translates to CAGSADRGLRGYTF.

This clonotype was recorded a few times. The CDR3 loop reads CASSIGPSRDTYSNQPQHF. In nucleotides, the CDR3 is TGTGCCAGTAGTATAGGTCCGTCGCGGGACACTTATAGCAATCAGCCCCAGCATTTT. The rearrangement uses TRBV19 and TRBJ1-5, with D perhaps matching TRBD1 (6 bases). Germline V gives CDR1 LNHDA, CDR2 SQIVND (reference sequence). Trimming took 1 base from V and 0 from J, leaving 19 bases between them. CDR3 length: 19 amino acids.

This clonotype was recorded a few times. This chain links TRBV6-2 or TRBV6-3 with TRBJ2-4; D is undetermined. V lost 4 bases to trimming and J lost 0 bases, with 13 bases between them. CDR1 MNHEY and CDR2 SVGEGT come from the germline V gene. The CDR3 totals 16 residues. CDR3 in amino acids: CASSSHSVLAKNIQYF. The CDR3 DNA follows: TGTGCCAGCAGTTCCCACAGCGTCCTAGCCAAAAACATTCAGTACTTC.

This clonotype was observed a few times. V usage is TRBV7-2 and J usage is TRBJ2-7; TRBD2 matches 9 bases. V trimming: 1 base; J trimming: 2 bases; junction bases outside the gene matches: 12. The CDR3 is 18 residues long. CDR1 and CDR2 (germline): SGHTA, FQGNSA. The CDR3 spells CASSLVKGGSGSAYEQYF. The CDR3 DNA sequence: TGTGCCAGCAGCTTAGTAAAGGGAGGTAGCGGGAGCGCCTACGAGCAGTACTTC.

V usage is TRBV27 and J usage is TRBJ2-2; D not certain. The CDR3 length is 16 residues. The germline gives CDR1 MNHEY, CDR2 SMNVEV (reference sequence). The ends were cut back, 1 base at V and 0 bases at J, with 9 bases in the middle. The CDR3 is CASSLWSAANTGELFF. CDR3 DNA sequence: TGTGCCAGCAGTTTATGGTCGGCTGCGAACACCGGGGAGCTGTTTTTT.

This clonotype has a count of ten or more. V is TRBV28 and J is TRBJ2-1, with TRBD1 as a possible D gene (5 bases). The CDR3 is made up of 15 amino acids. CDR1 and CDR2 from the germline V gene are MDHEN and SYDVKM. Trimming shortened V by 3 bases and J by 0 bases, and 9 bases separated the two germline ends. In DNA, the CDR3 is TGTGCCAGCAGTTTCGCAGGGCGCTCCTACAATGAGCAGTTCTTC. Its translation: CASSFAGRSYNEQFF.

The table lists this clonotype with a few counts. This sequence joins TRBV20-1 and TRBJ2-2; weak D call: TRBD1 (5 bases). Looked up from germline, CDR1 is DFQATT and CDR2 is SNEGSKA (reference sequence). V gave up 3 bases and J gave up 2 bases, with 16 bases separating them. The CDR3 covers 16 residues. Here the CDR3 reads CSARGYQGFNTGELFF. The CDR3 bases are TGCAGTGCTAGGGGGTACCAGGGATTTAACACCGGGGAGCTGTTTTTT.

The chain has TRBV4-1 and TRBJ2-7; TRBD2 aligns across 8 bases. CDR3 length equals 19 residues. Germline loops: CDR1 MGHRA, CDR2 YSYEKL. Trimming at V came to 1 base and at J to 10 bases, leaving 24 bases not matched to a gene. The chain's CDR3 is CASSQVLTRTSGSPYYQYF. CDR3 coding DNA: TGCGCCAGCAGCCAAGTGTTAACTCGGACAAGCGGGAGTCCCTACTACCAGTACTTC.

This clonotype appeared once. The J gene is TRBJ1-6, the V gene TRBV30; 7 nucleotides align to TRBD1. Germline lookup yields CDR1 GTSNPN and CDR2 SVGIG (reference sequence). The CDR3 is 14 amino acids. The junction had 8 bases not matched to a gene; V was cut back by 3 bases and J by 9 bases. DNA of the CDR3: TGTGCCTGGAGCTCGACAGGGAGGAGTTCACCCCTCCACTTT. Translation: CAWSSTGRSSPLHF.

This clonotype was observed many times. The V and J genes are TRBV12-3 or TRBV12-4 and TRBJ2-1; 7 positions agree with TRBD1. This CDR3 region has 15 residues. The trim removed 6 bases at V and 7 bases at J, leaving 12 bases unmatched. The CDR3 protein is CASSRLLRQGNEQFF. The CDR3 region has the DNA TGTGCCAGCAGCCGCTTGCTAAGACAGGGAAATGAGCAGTTCTTC.

The V gene is TRBV4-1, the J gene TRBJ1-1; D unresolved. CDR1 and CDR2 from the germline V gene are MGHRA and YSYEKL. The CDR3 totals 14 residues. V was pared by 4 bases and J by 2 bases, with 11 bases between. DNA of the CDR3: TGCGCCAGCAGCCCCCTAGCGACAAACACTGAAGCTTTCTTT. It is translated as CASSPLATNTEAFF.

The V call is TRBV29-1, the J call TRBJ2-2; TRBD2 matches 13 bases. The CDR3 is 14 residues long. V gave up 7 bases and J gave up 5 bases; unmatched junction bases: 4. The germline V gene encodes CDR1 SQVTM and CDR2 ANQGSEA. CDR3 DNA: TGCAGCGGAGGACTAGCGGGAGATACCGGGGAGCTGTTTTTT. This codes for CSGGLAGDTGELFF.